The present T cell receptor (beta chain) was sequenced within a study of blood T cell repertoires in COVID-19 (TCRdb year 2020). Describing the broader study: The collaborator samples originated in the United States, Italy and Spain and spanned the acute and convalescent phases of COVID-19. The repertoires were released in a freely available public database intended as a resource for research on the immune response to SARS-CoV-2. A de-identified subject ID, COVID-19 status, age in years and sex were almost always included in the sample metadata. The prospective study material was composed of cDNA or gDNA derived from T cells, B-cell-depleted T cells, or PBMCs. The dataset comprised deeply sampled blood TCRbeta repertoires from subjects exposed to, actively infected with, or recovered from COVID-19. Where HLA class I and class II types were available, the types were taken from metadata supplied by the sample provider, not from assay-based typing. Samples came from the ongoing ImmuneRACE study (first 160 participants) plus 1,254 subjects from 6 global collaborators.

In regard to this clone: There is no known antigen for this receptor. The junction and the germline gene differ at one end; a read error may be behind it.

The CDR3 contains 17 residues, cysteine and phenylalanine counted. Only CDR3 DNA is held: 51 bases, read in frame from base 1. The germline V gene encodes CDR1 MDHEN and CDR2 SYDVKM. General study outcomes and caveats: How much clinical and demographic metadata was included differed by source and by participant, and the metadata was provided uncurated.

The immunoSEQ Assay, a bias-controlled multiplex PCR, was used to amplify TCRbeta CDR3 regions from genomic DNA. In the paper's pipeline: Nucleated cell counts per sample were estimated from amplification of reference gene primers within the assay. To quantify the absolute abundance of each unique TCRbeta CDR3 rearrangement, sequence reads were collapsed and filtered. Productive Simpson clonality was computed per sample as the square root of Simpson's diversity index over productive rearrangements. This immuneACCESS table, as held by TCRdb, lists in-frame sequences with V and J called but not all clones. Of the missing ones, under half trace to an unresolved V gene in checked studies; the others have no known cause. That table supplies the V and J calls and clone size; D and trimming were determined from the DNA. This sample lists about 100,000 clones; around 86% were detected once. The ten biggest clones cover roughly 2.6% of the sample.

In the prospective study, participants were roughly 18 to 100 years old, resided in 24 geographic areas of the United States, and were enrolled through a virtual design. To assign participants to cohorts, the prospective study relied on clinical history that participants themselves reported in a screening survey and a study questionnaire. For ImmuneRACE Cohort 3, a participant was defined as recovered based on two consecutive negative NP/OP PCR tests, clearance by a healthcare professional, or resolution of symptoms. Mobile phlebotomists in the prospective study collected whole blood, serum and a nasopharyngeal or oropharyngeal swab from every participant. Participants in the prospective study had the option to provide additional blood draws and questionnaires over a roughly two-month period. Before DNA extraction, blood samples from the prospective study were shipped at room temperature or frozen.

Sequencing was done on a sample of PBMCs or T cells enriched from blood (not recorded which). The V and J segments used are TRBV28 and TRBJ1-5; no D gene is confidently identified. The TCR originated in a woman between 50 and 59 years old who had recovered from COVID-19. The nucleotides are TGTGTCAGCAGTTTATCTAGCCCTCGGAGCGGCAATCAGCCCCAGCATTTT. Translated, this gives CVSSLSSPRSGNQPQHF.